A selection of T cell receptor beta chains follows, all from one sample in a study of control samples from healthy donors and cancer patients. The method was immunoSEQ multiplex PCR; TCRdb's version includes in-frame clones alone and lacks a portion of them. The sample carries roughly 100,000 clones, 83% recorded once. Source material: blood. These receptors originate from a woman between 50 and 59 years old in good health. Both conserved end residues are part of each CDR3.

TRBV7-3 | CASSFNQELPSYEQYF
TRBV11-1 | CASSIGQGSFEQYF
TRBV18 | CASSPQGQQGQPQHF
TRBV2 | CASRGSQGPLHF
TRBV14 | CASSWGTADIQYF
TRBV7-9 | CASSALMGEQFF
TRBV21-1 | CASSKKEEGTRIYEQYF
TRBV7-2 | CASSRRLAGDTGELFF
TRBV27 | CASSFNRMNTEAFF
TRBV11-3 | CASSLGGVEDTQYF
TRBV7-3 | CASSLLGSGSSNEQFF
TRBV28 | CASSLLADSPLHF
TRBV12-3/TRBV12-4 | CASSVSSGNTIYF
TRBV4-2 | CASSQEIDRQAGYTF
TRBV6-1 | CASSEARGLSEKLFF
TRBV7-9 | CASSLQGGGQETQYF
TRBV7-8 | CASSLKQWGSTDTQYF
TRBV4-2 | CASSQESWNEQFF
TRBV4-1 | CASSQVVINLNEQFF
TRBV19 | CASSMGGRSQPQHF
TRBV11-1 | CASSPAFRSSYNEQFF
TRBV10-3 | CATTFSQVRDTGELFF
TRBV12-3/TRBV12-4 | CASSLVLTEQFF
TRBV4-3 | CASSQEVRNYGYTF
TRBV7-9 | CASSPHRGSRTEAFF
TRBV11-2 | CASSQTGSNEKLFF
TRBV6-2/TRBV6-3 | CASSRDNYSNQPQHF
TRBV3-1/TRBV3-2 | CASSQDAGVNTEAFF
TRBV7-9 | CASSFPPGGRTNEKLFF
TRBV5-5 | CASSVHSGQGVEQYF
TRBV7-6 | CASSLQGLAGADGGELFF
TRBV14 | CASSPHEGTYNEQFF
TRBV5-6 | CASSLAPGANTEAFF
TRBV23-1 | CASSQSLASNSGNTIYF
TRBV27 | CASTSSGTDTQYF